This is a list of T cell receptor beta chains from one sample in a study of T cells after yellow fever vaccination. TCRdb independently ran MiXCR on the 5' RACE reads; one entry per CDR3 protein. The table shows about 300,000 distinct CDR3 sequences, with 7.5% to 9.5% occurring only once. Sequenced here: CD4+ T cells sorted from PBMCs, sampled 5 days after the yellow fever booster vaccination. The receptors stem from a young man who received the YFV17D yellow fever vaccine. The CDR3 runs from the conserved cysteine through the conserved F or W. D genes are given only for firm matches. Clone size, where shown, is once, few, many, or a class for clones that have expanded.

TRBD2,TRBJ2-3,TRBV7-2,many,CASSLQAGVTDTQYF,TGTGCCAGCAGCTTGCAAGCGGGGGTCACAGATACGCAGTATTTT
.,TRBJ2-5,TRBV20-1,few,CSAREGAETQYF,TGCAGTGCCCGGGAGGGGGCCGAGACCCAGTACTTC
TRBD2,TRBJ2-3,TRBV3-1,.,CASSPGNGGTDTQYF,TGTGCCAGCAGCCCGGGCAACGGGGGGACAGATACGCAGTATTTT
.,TRBJ1-4,TRBV5-1,few,CASSWGGATNEKLFF,TGCGCCAGCAGCTGGGGGGGCGCAACTAATGAAAAACTGTTTTTT
.,TRBJ2-5,TRBV5-1,many,CASSPGVGPRWEETQYF,TGCGCCAGCAGCCCGGGAGTGGGACCCCGATGGGAAGAGACCCAGTACTTC
.,TRBJ1-1,TRBV29-1,.,CSVEEGITSFF,TGCAGCGTTGAAGAAGGCATAACCTCTTTCTTT
TRBD1,TRBJ1-2,TRBV15,.,CATSIQGNYGYTF,TGTGCCACCAGTATACAGGGGAACTATGGCTACACCTTC
TRBD2,TRBJ2-5,TRBV15,.,CATSSRLAGVETQYF,TGTGCCACCAGCAGCCGGCTAGCGGGGGTAGAGACCCAGTACTTC
.,TRBJ2-5,TRBV5-1,.,CASSLGIGGQETQYF,TGCGCCAGCAGCTTGGGTATCGGGGGCCAAGAGACCCAGTACTTC
TRBD1,TRBJ2-5,TRBV10-3,.,CAIAARTGDWRETQYF,TGTGCCATCGCCGCCCGGACAGGGGATTGGCGAGAGACCCAGTACTTC
TRBD1,TRBJ2-2,TRBV5-4,few,CASSPLGQGANTGELFF,TGTGCCAGCAGCCCTCTGGGACAGGGAGCGAACACCGGGGAGCTGTTTTTT
.,TRBJ1-5,TRBV10-3,.,CAISESGAQPQHF,TGTGCCATCAGTGAGTCAGGAGCTCAGCCCCAGCATTTT
TRBD1,TRBJ2-3,TRBV6-1,.,CASSEVAGGSDTQYF,TGTGCCAGCAGTGAAGTGGCAGGGGGCAGTGATACGCAGTATTTT
.,TRBJ2-7,TRBV7-2,few,CASSERKEQYF,TGTGCCAGCAGCGAGAGAAAGGAGCAGTACTTC
.,TRBJ1-1,TRBV7-2,many,CASSLVGAGTEAFF,TGTGCCAGCAGCTTAGTAGGGGCGGGCACTGAAGCTTTCTTT
.,TRBJ1-4,TRBV12-3/TRBV12-4,many,CASKNQGSGGEKLFF,TGTGCCAGCAAAAACCAGGGTTCCGGTGGTGAAAAACTGTTTTTT
.,TRBJ2-3,TRBV6-5,few,CASSGDEDTQYF,TGTGCCAGCAGTGGTGACGAAGATACGCAGTATTTT
.,TRBJ2-5,TRBV6-2/TRBV6-3,.,CASSSAGRRSKAETQYF,TGTGCCAGCAGTTCCGCGGGACGGAGGTCCAAGGCGGAGACCCAGTACTTC
TRBD1,TRBJ1-3,TRBV4-3,.,CASSLDRAAGNTIYF,TGCGCCAGCAGCCTCGACAGGGCGGCGGGAAACACCATATATTTT
.,TRBJ1-5,TRBV7-2,.,CASSLGDGQGLPQHF,TGTGCCAGCAGCTTAGGAGATGGCCAGGGTCTGCCCCAGCATTTT
.,TRBJ2-7,TRBV20-1,few,CSVVGTGDYEQYF,TGCAGTGTTGTAGGGACTGGAGATTACGAGCAGTACTTC
.,TRBJ2-4,TRBV6-5,few,CASSLTGFDIQYF,TGTGCCAGCAGTCTAACAGGGTTTGACATTCAGTACTTC
.,TRBJ1-5,TRBV7-2,few,CASSPTGLAEPQHF,TGTGCCAGCAGCCCGACAGGACTCGCAGAGCCCCAGCATTTT
.,TRBJ1-2,TRBV30,many,CAWTPGGHGYTF,TGTGCCTGGACTCCGGGGGGACATGGCTACACCTTC
TRBD2,TRBJ2-5,TRBV20-1,.,CSAGIPTSGQETQYF,TGCAGTGCTGGGATTCCGACTAGCGGGCAAGAGACCCAGTACTTC
.,TRBJ2-5,TRBV7-3,few,CASIPPAARKETQYF,TGTGCCAGCATCCCCCCCGCAGCCCGGAAAGAGACCCAGTACTTC
TRBD1,TRBJ2-6,TRBV7-9,.,CASSLRTGSSGANVLTF,TGTGCCAGCAGCTTAAGGACAGGGAGCTCTGGGGCCAACGTCCTGACTTTC
.,TRBJ1-1,TRBV24-1,few,CATMGRGNTEAFF,TGTGCCACCATGGGGCGGGGGAACACTGAAGCTTTCTTT
.,TRBJ1-2,TRBV3-1,.,CASSHSVSYGYTF,TGTGCCAGCAGTCACAGTGTCAGCTATGGCTACACCTTC
.,TRBJ2-7,TRBV12-3/TRBV12-4,many,CASSLRDIYEQYF,TGTGCCAGCAGTCTCAGGGACATCTACGAGCAGTACTTC
.,TRBJ1-1,TRBV6-1,.,CASRGGVNTEAFF,TGTGCCAGCCGTGGGGGAGTGAACACTGAAGCTTTCTTT
.,TRBJ2-5,TRBV29-1,few,CSRCQGRQETQYF,TGCAGTAGATGTCAGGGGCGCCAAGAGACCCAGTACTTC
TRBD1,TRBJ1-2,TRBV7-2,few,CASSSWTGKGYTF,TGTGCCAGCAGCTCCTGGACAGGGAAGGGCTACACCTTC
.,TRBJ1-1,TRBV20-1,.,CSASAQGGTEAFF,TGCAGTGCTAGCGCGCAGGGTGGGACTGAAGCTTTCTTT
.,TRBJ1-5,TRBV12-3/TRBV12-4,few,CASSSRTPGQPQHF,TGTGCCAGCAGCTCCCGGACCCCGGGCCAGCCCCAGCATTTT